This T cell receptor (beta chain) was documented in a study of cytomegalovirus exposure and HLA in healthy donors. The study ran its PCR with 60 Vbeta and 13 Jbeta primers. Sequenced by immunoSEQ multiplex PCR; TCRdb stores in-frame clones only, minus some. This table holds 150,000 to 200,000 clones, 84% found once. This clone was recorded a few times. The antigen is undetermined. Germline V gene lookup returns CDR1 LGHNA and CDR2 YNFKEQ. Between the trimmed V and J ends, which lost 2 bases and 4 bases, there was a span of 18 bases. The CDR3 has 17 residues. The study, taken as a whole, reports: An observed cluster of highly shared sequence variants was recorded as a likely sequencing artifact. Presence/absence analyses rested on an assumption that sequencing depth was roughly uniform across donors.

The receptor's source is a man in his late teens or twenties in good health and CMV-seronegative. The chain links TRBV4-2 to TRBJ2-1; the D gene is possibly TRBD1 (6 bases). Material for sequencing was PBMCs. The CDR3 DNA reads TGTGCCAGCAGCCAACTTACAGGGCCCACAAATTACAATGAGCAGTTCTTC. Protein product: CASSQLTGPTNYNEQFF.